This section outlines one T cell receptor beta chain sequence together with its context. This entry is derived from a study of shared clonotypes between healthy human individuals. For the study at large: The study enrolled two women and a few men aged 18 to 49.

Clones were sequenced by immunoSEQ multiplex PCR, and TCRdb holds only the in-frame ones, with some missing. The sample holds about 1.5 million clones, 98% seen once. Germline-derived CDR1 and CDR2 are MDHEN and SYDVKM. The CDR3 has 14 amino acids. With 3 bases removed from V and 7 bases from J, the gap between germline ends came to 15 bases. This TCR was recovered from a man aged 25 to 45 in good health. V gene TRBV28 combines with J gene TRBJ1-1, with a weak D call TRBD1 (5 bases). Sequencing used naive CD4+ T cells sorted from blood. The subset: CD45RA+ positively selected. The CDR3 sequence: CASSFGREYGEAFF. CDR3 DNA: TGTGCCAGCAGTTTTGGCAGGGAATACGGTGAAGCTTTCTTT.